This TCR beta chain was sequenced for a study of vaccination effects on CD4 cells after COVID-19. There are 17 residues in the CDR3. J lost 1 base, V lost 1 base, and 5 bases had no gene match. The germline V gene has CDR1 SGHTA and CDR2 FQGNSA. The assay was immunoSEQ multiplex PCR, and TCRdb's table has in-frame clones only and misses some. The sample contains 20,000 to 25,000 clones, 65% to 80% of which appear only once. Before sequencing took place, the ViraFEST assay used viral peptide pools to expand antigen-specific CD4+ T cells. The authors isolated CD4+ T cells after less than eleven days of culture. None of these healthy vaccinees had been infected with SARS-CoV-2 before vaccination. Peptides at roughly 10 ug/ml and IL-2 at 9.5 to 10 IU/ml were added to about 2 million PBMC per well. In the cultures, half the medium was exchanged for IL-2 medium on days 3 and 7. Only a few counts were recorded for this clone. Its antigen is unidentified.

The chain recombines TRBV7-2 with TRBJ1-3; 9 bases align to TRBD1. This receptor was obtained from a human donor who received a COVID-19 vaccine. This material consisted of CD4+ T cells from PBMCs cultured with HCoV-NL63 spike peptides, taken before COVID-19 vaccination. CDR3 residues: CASSLEGQGLSGNTIYF. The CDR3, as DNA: TGTGCCAGCAGCTTAGAGGGACAGGGATTATCTGGAAACACCATATATTTT.